This T cell receptor beta chain is from a study of shared clonotypes between healthy human individuals. Free of recent acute infections or vaccinations, the donors were healthy HIV-negative adults. The ends lost 6 bases at V and 5 bases at J; junction bases unmatched: 4. The germline CDR1 and CDR2 sequences are SQVTM and ANQGSEA. The CDR3 has 12 residues. DNA at around 190 ng, approximately 30,000 T cell genomes, went into sorted-subset replicate PCRs. Original methodology: Sequence data from immunoSEQ were junction-only and lacked quality scores; consequently, filtering differed. TCRdb's copy holds only in-frame clones and misses some; the assay was immunoSEQ multiplex PCR. That table supplies the V and J calls and clone size; D and trimming were determined from the DNA. This sample has hundreds of thousands of clones, with 95% to 97% found just once.

The TCR originated in a woman in her 30s in good health. The chain recombines TRBV29-1 with TRBJ2-7; TRBD1 matches 10 bases. Sequenced sample: naive CD4+ T cells sorted from blood. The subset is: CD45RA+ positively selected. Here the CDR3 reads CSVYGQGDEQYF. For the CDR3, the DNA is TGCAGCGTATACGGACAGGGGGACGAGCAGTACTTC.